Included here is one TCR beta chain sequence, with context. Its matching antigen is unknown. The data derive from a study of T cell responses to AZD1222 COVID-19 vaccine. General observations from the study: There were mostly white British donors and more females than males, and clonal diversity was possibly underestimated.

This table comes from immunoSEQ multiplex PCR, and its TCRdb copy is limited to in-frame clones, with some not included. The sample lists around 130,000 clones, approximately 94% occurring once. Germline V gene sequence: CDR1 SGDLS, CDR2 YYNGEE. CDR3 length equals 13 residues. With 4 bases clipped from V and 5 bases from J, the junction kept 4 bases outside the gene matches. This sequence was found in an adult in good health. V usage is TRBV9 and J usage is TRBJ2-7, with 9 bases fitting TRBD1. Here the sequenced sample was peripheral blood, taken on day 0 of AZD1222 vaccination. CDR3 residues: CASSPRDRDEQYF. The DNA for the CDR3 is TGTGCCAGCAGCCCCCGGGACAGGGACGAGCAGTACTTC.